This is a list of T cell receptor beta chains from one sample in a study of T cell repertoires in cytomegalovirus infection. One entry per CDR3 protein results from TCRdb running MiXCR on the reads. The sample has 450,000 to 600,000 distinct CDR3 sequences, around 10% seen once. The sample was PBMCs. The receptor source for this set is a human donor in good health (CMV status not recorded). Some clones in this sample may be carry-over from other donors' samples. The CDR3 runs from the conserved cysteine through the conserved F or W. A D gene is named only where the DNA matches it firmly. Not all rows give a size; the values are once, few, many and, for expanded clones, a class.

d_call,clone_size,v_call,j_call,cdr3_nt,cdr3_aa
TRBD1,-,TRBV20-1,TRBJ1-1,TGCAGTGCCATTCAGGGGGTAGGGGAAGCTTTCTTT,CSAIQGVGEAFF
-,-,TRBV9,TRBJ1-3,TGTGCCAGCAGCGCGCCGCTTTATGAGGGGAACTCTGGAAACACCATATATTTT,CASSAPLYEGNSGNTIYF
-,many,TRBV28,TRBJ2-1,TGTGCCAGCAGTTTACAGGGAGCGGGCTACAATGAGCAGTTCTTC,CASSLQGAGYNEQFF
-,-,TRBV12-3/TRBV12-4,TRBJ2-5,TGTGCCAGCAGTTTTTCCCGGGTGGAGACCCAGTACTTC,CASSFSRVETQYF
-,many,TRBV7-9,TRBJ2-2,TGTGCCAGCAGCGCGGGACAACAGAACACCGGGGAGCTGTTTTTT,CASSAGQQNTGELFF
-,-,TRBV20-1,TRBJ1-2,TGCAGTGCTAGGACGGAGGCCTATGGCTACACCTTC,CSARTEAYGYTF
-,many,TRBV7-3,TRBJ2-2,TGTGCCAGCAGTAGCGGGACAGGCACGGGCGGGGAGCTGTTTTTT,CASSSGTGTGGELFF
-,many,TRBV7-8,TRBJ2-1,TGTGCCAGCAGCCCCCCGGATTTC,CASSPPDF
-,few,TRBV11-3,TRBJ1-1,TGTGCCAGCAGCTTATCCGGGGACAACACTGAAGCTTTCTTT,CASSLSGDNTEAFF
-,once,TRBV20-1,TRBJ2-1,TGCAGTGCTAGATGGTCGGCAGGGGAGCAGTTCTTC,CSARWSAGEQFF
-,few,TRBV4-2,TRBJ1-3,TGTGCCAGCAGCCAAGATCGGGGCTCTGGAAACACCATATATTTT,CASSQDRGSGNTIYF
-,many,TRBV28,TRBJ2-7,TGTGCCAGCAGTTTTAGGGTCTCCTACGAGCAGTACTTC,CASSFRVSYEQYF
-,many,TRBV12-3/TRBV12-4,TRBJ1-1,TGTGCCAGCAGTTACAGGCGGACGAACACTGAAGCTTTCTTT,CASSYRRTNTEAFF
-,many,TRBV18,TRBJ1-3,TGTGCCAGCTCACCACTTTCCTTGACAGCCAGCTCTGGAAACACCATATATTTT,CASSPLSLTASSGNTIYF
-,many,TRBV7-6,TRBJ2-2,TGTGCCAGCCGGGACGCCACCGGGGAGCTGTTTTTT,CASRDATGELFF
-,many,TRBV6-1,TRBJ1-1,TGTGCCAGCAGTGAAGCGCTTAGTGGGTGGAACACTGAAGCTTTCTTT,CASSEALSGWNTEAFF
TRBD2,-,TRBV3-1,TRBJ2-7,TGTGCCAGCAGCCAAGGTCTAGCGGCCACCTACGAGCAGTACTTC,CASSQGLAATYEQYF
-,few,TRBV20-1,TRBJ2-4,TGCAGTGCTAGGGGGCTGTCGGGGGCCAAAAACATTCAGTACTTC,CSARGLSGAKNIQYF
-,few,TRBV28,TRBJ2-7,TGTGCCAGCACTCCGATGGGCTTGAGGAACGAGCAGTACTTC,CASTPMGLRNEQYF
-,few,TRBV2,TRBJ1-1,TGTGCCAGCAGTGAAGCGCCCAGCGTAAACACTGAAGCTTTCTTT,CASSEAPSVNTEAFF
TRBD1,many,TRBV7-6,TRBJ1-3,TGTGCCAGCAGCTCCTGGACAGGGGGAAACACCATATATTTT,CASSSWTGGNTIYF
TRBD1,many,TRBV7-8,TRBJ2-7,TGTGCCAGCAGCCCCCGGACAGGGGGCTTCTACGAGCAGTACTTC,CASSPRTGGFYEQYF
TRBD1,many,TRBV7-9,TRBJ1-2,TGTGCCAGCACCTCTCTGGGACAGGGGGCATCGAGCTATGGCTACACCTTC,CASTSLGQGASSYGYTF
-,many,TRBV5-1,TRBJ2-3,TGCGCCAGCAGCTTGGATGGGACCAGTGGAGATACGCAGTATTTT,CASSLDGTSGDTQYF
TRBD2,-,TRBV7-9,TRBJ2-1,TGTGCCAGCAGCCAAGGACTAGCGGGAGAGAGTGAGCAGTTCTTC,CASSQGLAGESEQFF
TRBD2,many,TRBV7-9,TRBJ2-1,TGTGCCAGCAGCAGAGCCGGACTAGCCGCCTACAATGAGCAGTTCTTC,CASSRAGLAAYNEQFF
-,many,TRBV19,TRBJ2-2,TGTGCCAGTAGTCCCCTGAGGCAGCCGAACACCGGGGAGCTGTTTTTT,CASSPLRQPNTGELFF
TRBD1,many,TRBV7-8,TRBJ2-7,TGTGCCAGCAGCTTAGCGCAGGACAGGGACCACGAGCAGTACTTC,CASSLAQDRDHEQYF
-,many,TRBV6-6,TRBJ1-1,TGTGCCAGCAGTTCCAGACAGGTGAACACTGAAGCTTTCTTT,CASSSRQVNTEAFF
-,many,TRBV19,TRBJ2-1,TGTGCCAGTAGTATGGTCGTATCAGGGGTTAGCTCCTACAATGAGCAGTTCTTC,CASSMVVSGVSSYNEQFF
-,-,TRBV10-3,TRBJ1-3,TGTGCCATCAGTGGGGAATCCGGAAACACCATATATTTT,CAISGESGNTIYF
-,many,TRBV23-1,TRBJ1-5,TGCGCCAGCCCATCGGCTCCGGGACGTAGTCAGCCCCAGCATTTT,CASPSAPGRSQPQHF
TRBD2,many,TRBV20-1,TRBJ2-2,TGCAGTGCTAGCGGTGCAGCGGGAGCCGGGGAGCTGTTTTTT,CSASGAAGAGELFF
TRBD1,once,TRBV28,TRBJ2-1,TGTGCCAGCAGTTCCGGGACAGACTACAATGAGCAGTTCTTC,CASSSGTDYNEQFF
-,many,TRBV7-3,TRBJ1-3,TGTGCCAGCAGCCCAGCGACACTCTCTGGAAACACCATATATTTT,CASSPATLSGNTIYF
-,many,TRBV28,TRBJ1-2,TGTGCCATCAGTTCTGGAGCCCGGGGAGGGCTTAACTATGGCTACACCTTC,CAISSGARGGLNYGYTF
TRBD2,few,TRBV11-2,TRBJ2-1,TGTGCCAGCAGCTTAGAGGGACTAGCGTACAATGAGCAGTTCTTC,CASSLEGLAYNEQFF
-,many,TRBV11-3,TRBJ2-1,TGTGCCAGCAGCAAAGGGGGAGGACTAGGGAATGAGCAGTTCTTC,CASSKGGGLGNEQFF
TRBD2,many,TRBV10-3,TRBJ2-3,TGTGCCATCAACCCCAGCGGGGCCGAGAGTGCAGATACGCAGTATTTT,CAINPSGAESADTQYF
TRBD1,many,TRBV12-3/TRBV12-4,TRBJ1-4,TGTGCCAGCAGTCATGGACAGGGCTGGGTTCAACTGTTTTTT,CASSHGQGWVQLFF
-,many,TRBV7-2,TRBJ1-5,TGTGCCAGCAGCTTAGGAGGACAGACCAATCAGCCCCAGCATTTT,CASSLGGQTNQPQHF
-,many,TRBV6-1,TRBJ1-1,TGTGCCAGCAGTGAAGCACAACCATTCGGCACTTCGAACACTGAAGCTTTCTTT,CASSEAQPFGTSNTEAFF
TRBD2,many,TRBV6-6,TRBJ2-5,TGTGCCAGCAGTGACACCGGACTAGCGGGCTTGCAAGAGACCCAGTACTTC,CASSDTGLAGLQETQYF
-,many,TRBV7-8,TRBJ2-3,TGTGCCAGCAGCCTAGGACGAGATACGCAGTATTTT,CASSLGRDTQYF
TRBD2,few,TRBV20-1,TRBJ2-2,TGCAGTGCGGGGACTAGGGTGAACACCGGGGAGCTGTTTTTT,CSAGTRVNTGELFF
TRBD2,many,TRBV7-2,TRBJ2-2,TGTGCCAGCAGCTTAAATGGGAGACTAGCGGCCGGGGAGCTGTTTTTT,CASSLNGRLAAGELFF
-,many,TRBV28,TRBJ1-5,TGTGCCAGCAACTCGGCCGACAGTAGCAATCAGCCCCAGCATTTT,CASNSADSSNQPQHF
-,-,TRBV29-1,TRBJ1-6,TGCAGCGTTGAAGATCTGTTTGGAGCCCTCCACTTT,CSVEDLFGALHF
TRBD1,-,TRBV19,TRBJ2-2,TGTGCCACCATGGACAGGCCGAACACCGGGGAGCTGTTTTTT,CATMDRPNTGELFF
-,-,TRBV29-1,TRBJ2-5,TGCAGCGTTAGCCCACTGGCAGGAGACCAAGAGACCCAGTACTTC,CSVSPLAGDQETQYF
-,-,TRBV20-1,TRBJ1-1,TGCAGTGCTAGACTAGTAACTGAAGCTTTCTTT,CSARLVTEAFF
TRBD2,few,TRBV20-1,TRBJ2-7,TGCAGTGCTAGAAGCGGGGTCTACGAGCAGTACTTC,CSARSGVYEQYF
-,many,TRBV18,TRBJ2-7,TGTGCCAGCTCACTAGGAACGGATACCTACGAGCAGTACTTC,CASSLGTDTYEQYF
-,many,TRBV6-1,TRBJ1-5,TGTGCCAGCAGTAGGGGGGCAGGCCAAGGGCCCCAGCATTTT,CASSRGAGQGPQHF
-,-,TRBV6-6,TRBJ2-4,TGTGCCAGCAGTGGGTTGACAGTACAGTACTTC,CASSGLTVQYF
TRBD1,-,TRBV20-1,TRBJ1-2,TGCAGTGCTACGGGACAGGGGTGGGAACTGCGAGGCTACATCTTC,CSATGQGWELRGYIF
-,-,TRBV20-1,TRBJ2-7,TGCAGTGCTAAAATTGGGCCGTTGGATTCCTACGAGCAGTACTTC,CSAKIGPLDSYEQYF
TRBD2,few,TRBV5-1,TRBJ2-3,TGCGCCAGCACTCCAGAGGTAGCGGGAGATCAAGATACGCAGTATTTT,CASTPEVAGDQDTQYF